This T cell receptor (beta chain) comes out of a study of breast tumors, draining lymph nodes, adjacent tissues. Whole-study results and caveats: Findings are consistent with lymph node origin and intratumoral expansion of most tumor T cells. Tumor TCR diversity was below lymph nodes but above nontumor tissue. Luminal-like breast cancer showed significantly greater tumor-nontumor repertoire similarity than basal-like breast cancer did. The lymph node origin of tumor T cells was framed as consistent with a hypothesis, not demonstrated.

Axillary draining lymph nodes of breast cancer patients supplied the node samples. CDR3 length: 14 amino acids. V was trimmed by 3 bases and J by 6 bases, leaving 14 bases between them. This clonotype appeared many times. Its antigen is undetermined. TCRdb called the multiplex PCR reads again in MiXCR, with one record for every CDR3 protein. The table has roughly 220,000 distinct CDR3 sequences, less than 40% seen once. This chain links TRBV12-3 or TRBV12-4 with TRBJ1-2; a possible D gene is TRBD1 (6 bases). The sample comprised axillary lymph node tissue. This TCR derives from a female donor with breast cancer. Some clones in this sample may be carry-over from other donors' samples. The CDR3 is CASSLKQGSHGYTF. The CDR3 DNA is TGTGCCAGCAGTTTGAAACAGGGTTCTCATGGCTACACCTTC.